This record concerns one TCR beta chain sequence. The sample belongs to a study of blood T cell repertoires in COVID-19. In the source study's methods: The assay estimated nucleated cells by amplifying reference gene primers. Sequenced by immunoSEQ multiplex PCR; TCRdb stores in-frame clones only, minus some. V, J and clone size are taken as reported in that table, and D and trimming were inferred from the DNA itself. The sample carries 250,000 to 300,000 clones, around 92% recorded once. The sequencing input was peripheral blood. The source of this sequence is a woman aged 25 to 39 with COVID-19, enrolled during active disease.

CDR3 residues: CASSYSNRRSSPLHF. The CDR3 nucleotides read TGTGCCAGCAGTTACTCGAATAGGCGGAGTTCACCCCTCCACTTT. The chain carries TRBV6-5 and TRBJ1-6; D remains ambiguous. There are 15 residues in the CDR3. V lost 0 bases, J lost 9 bases, and 12 bases lay in between. CDR1 and CDR2 (germline): MNHEY, SVGAGI.